Below are 25 T cell receptor beta chains sequenced from a single sample in a study of blood T cell repertoires in COVID-19. TCRdb keeps only in-frame clones here, not all; method: immunoSEQ multiplex PCR. In the table there are roughly 250,000 clones, about 86% of which are singletons. The sequenced sample was peripheral blood. Receptors originate from a woman older than 75 with acute or convalescent COVID-19.

The rearrangement uses TRBV6-5 and TRBJ1-1, with D uncertain. The V gene lost 8 bases and the J gene lost 5 bases, with 12 bases spanning the gap. Germline assignment: CDR1 MNHEY and CDR2 SVGAGI. The CDR3 totals 12 residues. In DNA form, the CDR3 reads TGTGCCAGCGGAGGGAGAGGGACTGAAGCTTTCTTT. It codes for CASGGRGTEAFF.

The rearrangement links TRBV2 to TRBJ1-2; 7 bases map to TRBD1. This CDR3 is 14 amino acids long. With V trimmed by 2 bases and J by 5 bases, 5 bases remained unmatched. The germline CDR1 and CDR2 sequences are SNHLY and FYNNEI. The chain's CDR3 is CASSELQGKYGYTF. CDR3 DNA: TGTGCCAGCAGTGAACTACAGGGGAAATATGGCTACACCTTC.

V usage is TRBV7-9 and J usage is TRBJ1-3; a possible D gene is TRBD1 (5 bases). The germline gives CDR1 SEHNR, CDR2 FQNEAQ (reference sequence). This CDR3 spans 16 amino acids. V lost 5 bases and J 0 bases, leaving 14 bases between the germline ends. CDR3 loop: CASSPRQNPSGNTIYF. The CDR3 DNA is TGTGCCAGCAGCCCACGACAGAACCCCTCTGGAAACACCATATATTTT. The full variable domain, in which reference TRBV7-9 and TRBJ1-3 provide the parts outside the CDR3, is DTGVSQNPRHKITKRGQNVTFRCDPISEHNRLYWYRQTLGQGPEFLTYFQNEAQLEKSRLLSDRFSAERPKGSFSTLEIQRTEQGDSAMYLCASSPRQNPSGNTIYFGEGSWLTVV.

Written as DNA, the CDR3 is TGCGCCAGCAGCTTGGGCGTCTCTGGGGCCAACGTCCTGACTTTC. Protein product: CASSLGVSGANVLTF. The V and J genes are TRBV5-1 and TRBJ2-6; D unresolved. CDR3 length: 15 residues. V lost 0 bases to trimming and J lost 0 bases, with 4 bases between them. Germline CDR1 and CDR2: SGHRS and YFSETQ.

V and J are TRBV5-1 and TRBJ2-1; TRBD2 matches 12 bases. The CDR3 runs 14 residues. Germline assignment: CDR1 SGHRS and CDR2 YFSETQ. V was pared by 7 bases and J by 4 bases, with 3 bases of the junction left unmatched. CDR3: CASRLAGEYNEQFF. In DNA form, the CDR3 reads TGCGCCAGCCGACTAGCGGGGGAATACAATGAGCAGTTCTTC.

V and J are TRBV11-3 and TRBJ2-1; D is undetermined. Germline CDR1 is SGHNT and CDR2 is YENEEA. The CDR3 extends over 12 amino acids. V lost 0 bases and J 9 bases, leaving 6 bases between the germline ends. The DNA for the CDR3 is TGTGCCAGCAGCTTAGACCGTTCTGAGCAGTTCTTC. This encodes CASSLDRSEQFF.

The chain has TRBV2 and TRBJ2-1; 13 positions agree with TRBD2. Germline V gene data show CDR1 as SNHLY and CDR2 as FYNNEI. The CDR3 is made up of 15 amino acids. The V segment lost 8 bases and the J segment 5 bases; nucleotides outside the gene matches: 6. CDR3: CASSTSGGADNEQFF. CDR3 coding DNA: TGTGCCAGCTCCACTAGCGGGGGGGCCGACAATGAGCAGTTCTTC. Together with reference TRBV2 and TRBJ2-1, the CDR3 gives the full variable domain: EPEVTQTPSHQVTQMGQEVILRCVPISNHLYFYWYRQILGQKVEFLVSFYNNEISEKSEIFDDQFSVERPDGSNFTLKIRSTKLEDSAMYFCASSTSGGADNEQFFGPGTRLTVL.

The chain links TRBV5-4 to TRBJ1-3; a possible D gene is TRBD1 (6 bases). Trimming cost V 6 bases and J 3 bases, with 10 bases left between them. The length of the CDR3 is 13 residues. The V gene's germline CDR1 is SGHNT and CDR2 YYREEE (reference sequence). CDR3 sequence (DNA): TGTGCCAGCAACCAGACAGGTGGAAACACCATATATTTT. Amino acids: CASNQTGGNTIYF.

The chain employs TRBV3-1 (or the pseudogene TRBV3-2) and TRBJ2-6; TRBD2 matches at 9 bases. Germline V CDR1 and CDR2: LGHDT, YNNKEL (reference sequence). CDR3 size: 19 residues. The V gene end was trimmed by 3 bases and the J gene end by 0 bases; junction bases not matched to a gene: 9. CDR3 DNA: TGTGCCAGCAGCCATCTAGCGGGGCGGATCGACTCTGGGGCCAACGTCCTGACTTTC. Its translation: CASSHLAGRIDSGANVLTF.

This chain connects TRBV3-1 (or the pseudogene TRBV3-2) to TRBJ1-3; tentatively, D is TRBD1 (6 bases). The CDR3 extends over 14 amino acids. Germline V gene sequence: CDR1 LGHDT, CDR2 YNNKEL (reference sequence). Trimming took off 2 bases at V and 4 bases at J, with 9 bases between the two ends. The CDR3 DNA reads as TGTGCCAGCAGCCAAACAGGGATGGGAAACACCATATATTTT. Its protein is CASSQTGMGNTIYF.

This chain uses TRBV10-1 with TRBJ2-1, with 8 bases matching TRBD2. V dropped 4 bases and J dropped 8; count of bases not matched to a gene: 4. Per the germline V gene, CDR1 is WNHNN and CDR2 is SYGVQD (reference sequence). This CDR3 comprises 13 residues. The DNA of the CDR3 is TGCGCCAGCAGTGGGACTAGCTCGGATGAGCAGTTCTTC. Translated: CASSGTSSDEQFF.

The genes are TRBV10-3 and TRBJ2-7; 8 bases match TRBD1. CDR1 is ENHRY, CDR2 SYGVKD, per germline. The CDR3 loop spans 12 amino acids. The trim removed 9 bases at V and 3 bases at J, leaving 4 bases unmatched. The CDR3 DNA follows: TGTGCCATAAGAGGACAGGGCTACGAGCAGTACTTC. It encodes CAIRGQGYEQYF.

J is TRBJ2-2 and V is TRBV7-9, with 8 bases lining up with TRBD2. J was trimmed by 5 bases and V by 5 bases; bases with no gene match: 10. The CDR3 has 16 amino acids. Germline CDR1 reads SEHNR; CDR2 reads FQNEAQ (reference sequence). This CDR3 is CASSLGTLAGTGELFF. The CDR3 nucleotides read TGTGCCAGCAGCCTGGGGACGTTAGCGGGGACCGGGGAGCTGTTTTTT. Filled out from reference TRBV7-9 and TRBJ2-2, the complete variable domain reads DTGVSQNPRHKITKRGQNVTFRCDPISEHNRLYWYRQTLGQGPEFLTYFQNEAQLEKSRLLSDRFSAERPKGSFSTLEIQRTEQGDSAMYLCASSLGTLAGTGELFFGEGSRLTVL.

V is TRBV13 and J is TRBJ2-1, with 7 bases lining up with TRBD1. With V trimmed by 2 bases and J by 5 bases, 9 bases remained unmatched. The CDR3 has 16 residues. Germline-derived CDR1 and CDR2 are PRHDT and FYEKMQ (reference sequence). The CDR3 DNA follows: TGTGCCAGCAGCTTACCTTCGGGACAGCGAGACAATGAGCAGTTCTTC. Amino acid sequence: CASSLPSGQRDNEQFF.

The chain is built from TRBV6-2 or TRBV6-3 and TRBJ2-1; the D is unclear. Germline CDR1 is MNHEY and CDR2 is SVGEGT. CDR3 size: 15 residues. V was pared by 6 bases and J by 0 bases, with 12 bases between. DNA of the CDR3: TGTGCCAGCAGCCGAGCCCTGAGCTCCTACAATGAGCAGTTCTTC. This sequence encodes CASSRALSSYNEQFF.

V usage is TRBV10-3 and J usage is TRBJ2-3; 9 bases fit TRBD1. The germline gives CDR1 ENHRY, CDR2 SYGVKD. With V trimmed by 11 bases and J by 1 base, 7 bases remained unmatched. The CDR3 runs 14 residues. Here the CDR3 reads CAVSRDRGTDTQYF. Here the CDR3 DNA reads TGTGCCGTCTCTCGGGACAGGGGCACAGATACGCAGTATTTT.

This clone was recorded once. This chain uses TRBV27 with TRBJ2-7, with 8 nucleotides matching TRBD2. V lost 2 bases, J lost 2 bases, and 5 bases stayed unmatched. There are 15 residues in the CDR3. Germline V gene sequence: CDR1 MNHEY, CDR2 SMNVEV (reference sequence). The CDR3 DNA reads TGTGCCAGCAGTTTACTGGCGGGGGGCGCCTACGAGCAGTACTTC. This encodes CASSLLAGGAYEQYF.

This rearrangement joins TRBV7-3 to TRBJ2-1; TRBD2 is a possible D gene (5 bases). Deletions cut 2 bases from V and 1 base from J, with 9 bases between. The CDR3 is 15 amino acids. Germline-derived CDR1 and CDR2 are SGHTA and FQGTGA. In DNA, the CDR3 is TGTGCCAGCAGCTTAGGAGGTGAGTCCTACAATGAGCAGTTCTTC. This codes for CASSLGGESYNEQFF.

This chain joins TRBV28 and TRBJ1-5, with 8 bases identical to TRBD1. J lost 9 bases, V lost 5 bases, and 9 bases had no gene match. CDR3 length: 14 residues. CDR1 and CDR2 from the germline V gene are MDHEN and SYDVKM. CDR3 in DNA: TGTGCCAGCAGTCTAGGGACAGGCGGGGGGCCCCAGCATTTT. It translates to CASSLGTGGGPQHF.

J is TRBJ1-5 and V is TRBV29-1; no firm D call. CDR3 length: 15 residues. The germline V gene encodes CDR1 SQVTM and CDR2 ANQGSEA. V lost 3 bases and J 0 bases, leaving 12 bases between the germline ends. Here the CDR3 reads CSVERTWYSNQPQHF. As DNA, the CDR3 is TGCAGCGTTGAGCGGACTTGGTATAGCAATCAGCCCCAGCATTTT.

V gene TRBV11-2 combines with J gene TRBJ1-4, with TRBD1 matching 12 bases. After removal of 5 bases from V and 7 bases from J, the junction contained 8 bases not matched to a gene. Per germline, CDR1 SGHAT and CDR2 FQNNGV. The CDR3 length is 16 residues. This CDR3 reads CASSNRDRGRGEKLFF. The CDR3 coding sequence is TGTGCCAGCAGCAATAGGGACAGGGGGCGCGGTGAAAAACTGTTTTTT.

This chain links TRBV5-8 with TRBJ1-2; unclear D gene. CDR1 is SGHTS, CDR2 YDEGEE, per germline. Between the trimmed V and J ends, which lost 4 bases and 8 bases, there was a span of 15 bases. The CDR3 contains 13 residues. CDR3 region: CASSINFLGGYTF. CDR3 in DNA: TGTGCCAGCAGCATAAATTTCCTGGGCGGCTACACCTTC.

The chain employs TRBV12-3 or TRBV12-4 and TRBJ1-3; tentative D call: TRBD1 (6 bases). V lost 7 bases and J lost 4, with 11 bases in between. The CDR3 is 13 residues long. CDR3 in amino acids: CASNRDTGNTIYF. DNA of the CDR3: TGTGCCAGCAACAGGGACACCGGAAACACCATATATTTT.

Note on this clone: Other DNA sequences in this specimen translate into the identical CDR3. The gene calls are TRBV5-1 and TRBJ2-3, with TRBD2 matching 8 bases. The CDR3 length is 14 residues. Germline loops: CDR1 SGHRS, CDR2 YFSETQ. V was clipped by 3 bases and J by 3 bases; unmatched bases: 3. CDR3: CASSSGGPTDTQYF. The DNA for the CDR3 is TGCGCCAGCAGCTCGGGGGGGCCGACAGATACGCAGTATTTT.

There are many counts of this clone. V usage is TRBV29-1 and J usage is TRBJ1-5; no reliable D call. From germline, CDR1 is SQVTM and CDR2 ANQGSEA. The V end was cut by 2 bases, the J end by 3 bases, with 14 bases between. This CDR3 has 15 amino acids. The CDR3 loop is CSVELRCRFNQPQHF. The DNA of the CDR3 is TGCAGCGTTGAACTAAGGTGCAGGTTCAATCAGCCCCAGCATTTT.